This T cell receptor (beta chain) was captured in a study of CD8+CD57+ T cells in acquired aplastic anemia. CDR1 and CDR2 (germline): SGHTA, FQGNSA. Trimming removed 5 bases at V and 5 bases at J, with 10 bases between. This CDR3 comprises 13 residues. Genomic DNA, serving as template, underwent TCR beta VDJ and CDR3 profiling. TCRdb ran MiXCR on the reads and lists one entry per CDR3 protein. The data hold around 200,000 distinct CDR3 sequences, with around 49% observed a single time. Study-level points and caveats: Some 31 sequences, all CD8+ CDR3, were shared between patients and controls.

An expansion of CD8+CD57+ cells by flow cytometry had been shown in patients chosen for sequencing. Diagnosis of severe acquired aplastic anemia applied to all patients. This clonotype was picked up many times. Its matching antigen is unknown. The sequence was obtained from a human donor with aplastic anemia. Sample: sorted CD4+, CD8+, or CD8+CD57+ T cells (not recorded which) from PBMCs. The V and J genes are TRBV7-2 and TRBJ2-1; D possibly corresponds to TRBD1 (6 bases). The CDR3 spells CASSEGQNNEQFF. CDR3 coding DNA: TGTGCCAGCAGCGAGGGACAAAACAATGAGCAGTTCTTC.